This TCR beta chain was documented in a study of control samples from healthy donors and cancer patients (dated by TCRdb to about 2020). The method was the immunoSEQ multiplex PCR assay. This is the immuneACCESS table as TCRdb keeps it, with only in-frame sequences that have V and J called. A part of the clones is gone; compared with another copy, unresolved V genes explain less than half, and the rest is unexplained. Here the sample has roughly 120,000 clones; over 90% occur a single time. The ten largest clones represent approximately 2.5% of the sample. With respect to this clone: Its antigen has not been determined. Base qualities were left out, and no much larger clone turns up one base away.

Trimming takes 4 bases off V and 7 bases off J; junction bases not matched to a gene: 11. The CDR3, from cysteine to phenylalanine, totals 16 residues. Of all the DNA, just the CDR3 is kept, 48 bases in frame from base 1. CDR1 SGHNT and CDR2 YYREEE were looked up in the germline V gene (reference sequence). This clonotype was sampled from a man under 40 in good health. Material: blood. This sequence uses TRBV5-4 and TRBJ1-2; 12 bases in the junction line up with TRBD1. The CDR3 protein is CASSPRDRGQLGGYTF. The DNA is as follows: TGTGCCAGCAGCCCCCGGGACAGGGGGCAGTTGGGTGGCTACACCTTC.